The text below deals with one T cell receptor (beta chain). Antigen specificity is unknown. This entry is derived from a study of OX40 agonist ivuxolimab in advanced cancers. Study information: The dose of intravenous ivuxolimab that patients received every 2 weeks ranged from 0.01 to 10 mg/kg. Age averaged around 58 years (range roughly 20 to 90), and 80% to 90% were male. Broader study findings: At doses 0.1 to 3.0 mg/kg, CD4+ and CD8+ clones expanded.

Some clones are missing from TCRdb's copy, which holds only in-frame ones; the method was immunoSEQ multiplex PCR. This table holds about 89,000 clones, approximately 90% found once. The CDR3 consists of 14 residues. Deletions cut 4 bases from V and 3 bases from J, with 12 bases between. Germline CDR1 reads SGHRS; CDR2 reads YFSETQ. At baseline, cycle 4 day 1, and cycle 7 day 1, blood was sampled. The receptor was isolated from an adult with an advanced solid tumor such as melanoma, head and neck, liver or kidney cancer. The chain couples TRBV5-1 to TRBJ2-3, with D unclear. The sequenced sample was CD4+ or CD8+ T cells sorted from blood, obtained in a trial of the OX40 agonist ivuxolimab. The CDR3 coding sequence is TGCGCCAGCAGCCTGAGGTCGGAGACAGATACGCAGTATTTT. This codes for CASSLRSETDTQYF.